This T cell receptor beta chain was identified during a study of CD8+ T cells in alopecia areata. Study-wide background: Patients in the treated group were given tofacitinib by mouth, 5 to 10 mg twice a day.

After isolation, RNA underwent reverse transcription to generate cDNA as the sequencing template. Here immunoSEQ multiplex PCR was the method, and the copy in TCRdb shows in-frame clones only, minus some. This table holds about 160,000 clones, about three fifths found once. Treatment meaning: oral pan-JAK inhibitor, 5-10 mg twice daily. About this clone itself: Its antigen remains unknown. The same CDR3 arises from other DNA sequences in this sample as well.

Study-level findings and limits: Scalp clonality and expanded CD8+ clones among the top 100 were significantly decreased by tofacitinib.

Germline trimming cut 6 bases from V and 8 bases from J; bases unmatched to any gene: 7. The V gene's germline CDR1 is SQVTM and CDR2 ANQGSEA. This CDR3 spans 13 amino acids. This sequence was found in a human donor with alopecia areata. The specimen comprised CD4+ T cells sorted from blood, sampled at week 4, from a patient treated with tofacitinib. This sequence joins TRBV29-1 and TRBJ1-6; 7 bases map to TRBD1. The CDR3 region is CSVRTGVDSPLHF. The CDR3 DNA reads TGCAGCGTCCGTACAGGGGTGGATTCACCCCTCCACTTT.